This TCR beta chain was found in a study of blood T cell repertoires in COVID-19. Study information: Specimens from acute and convalescent COVID-19 originated in the United States, Italy and Spain. Nucleic acid was either cDNA or gDNA, and it came from T cells, B-cell-depleted T cells, or PBMCs.

Measured with immunoSEQ multiplex PCR; TCRdb has only the in-frame clones, and not every one. The sample yields 200,000 to 300,000 clones, about 85% seen once. J lost 0 bases, V lost 5 bases, and 4 bases had no gene match. CDR3 length: 16 residues. Germline CDR1 is MGHRA and CDR2 is YSYEKL. The chain carries TRBV4-1 and TRBJ2-2; 9 bases map to TRBD2. Sequencing input: peripheral blood. The TCR originated in a woman aged 55-75 years with active or convalescent COVID-19. This chain's CDR3 is CASSTLAGSNTGELFF. CDR3 nucleotide sequence: TGCGCCAGCAGCACCCTAGCGGGGTCGAACACCGGGGAGCTGTTTTTT.